Following are 10 T cell receptor beta chains from one sample sequenced in a study of T-cell memory formation after mild COVID-19. TCRdb reprocessed the 5' RACE reads with MiXCR, giving one entry per CDR3 protein. In the table there are a few hundred thousand distinct CDR3 sequences, more than 8% of which are singletons. The sample taken for sequencing was PBMCs or a T cell subset sorted from them (not recorded which). Receptor source: a man younger than 35 who had mild COVID-19 (a few samples of this study predate the infection). Cell type and time point are not known.

The V call is TRBV6-6, the J call TRBJ2-1; D ambiguous. Germline CDR1 reads MNHNY; CDR2 reads SVGAGI (reference sequence). The length of the CDR3 is 14 residues. Trimming stripped 2 bases from V and 5 bases from J, with 10 bases between. The CDR3 reads CASSYPDLDNEQFF. In nucleotides, the CDR3 is TGTGCCAGCAGTTACCCGGATCTGGACAATGAGCAGTTCTTC.

This clonotype was seen only a few times. The chain uses TRBV12-3 or TRBV12-4 and TRBJ2-1, with D possibly called TRBD1 or TRBD2 (7 bases each). With 2 bases removed from V and 7 bases from J, the gap between germline ends came to 15 bases. This CDR3 region has 15 residues. This chain's CDR3 is CASSLRRGGRNEQFF. CDR3 coding DNA: TGTGCCAGCAGTTTACGCAGGGGGGGCCGTAATGAGCAGTTCTTC.

This clonotype has just a few counts. J is TRBJ2-3 and V is TRBV20-1, with a possible D match to TRBD1 (5 bases). The CDR3 spans 14 residues. Per germline, CDR1 DFQATT and CDR2 SNEGSKA (reference sequence). V shed 3 bases and J shed 3 bases, with 13 bases lying between them. CDR3 protein: CSARAGPKTDTQYF. DNA for the CDR3: TGCAGTGCTAGGGCAGGGCCCAAAACAGATACGCAGTATTTT.

This clonotype was observed a handful of times. The chain uses TRBV2 and TRBJ1-5, with D possibly TRBD1 on 5 matching bases. The CDR3 has 14 residues. Germline CDR1 reads SNHLY; CDR2 reads FYNNEI. V shed 4 bases and J shed 5 bases, with 12 bases lying between them. As DNA, the CDR3 is TGTGCCAGCAGTGTGCGGGGGTCCCATCAGCCCCAGCATTTT. Translation gives CASSVRGSHQPQHF.

This clonotype was recorded a few times. This chain links TRBV6-6 with TRBJ1-2, with D perhaps matching TRBD1 (6 bases). Trimming stripped 3 bases from V and 6 bases from J, with 17 bases between. The CDR3 contains 15 residues. Looked up from germline, CDR1 is MNHNY and CDR2 is SVGAGI (reference sequence). DNA for the CDR3: TGTGCCAGCAGTTATTCTCAGGGGCCCCCCCATGGCTACACCTTC. Protein product: CASSYSQGPPHGYTF.

This sequence joins TRBV3-1 and TRBJ2-1, with a possible D match to TRBD1 (6 bases). With 1 base removed from V and 6 bases from J, the gap between germline ends came to 16 bases. The CDR3 extends over 16 amino acids. Per germline, CDR1 LGHDT and CDR2 YNNKEL (reference sequence). CDR3 residues: CASSQVGALFVNEQFF. The CDR3 DNA follows: TGTGCCAGCAGCCAAGTGGGGGCGCTTTTTGTCAATGAGCAGTTCTTC.

This clonotype came up many times. The V call is TRBV5-1, the J call TRBJ2-7; 7 nucleotides line up with TRBD1. From germline, CDR1 is SGHRS and CDR2 YFSETQ. Germline trimming cut 2 bases from V and 5 bases from J; bases unmatched to any gene: 7. The CDR3 covers 14 residues. The CDR3 coding sequence is TGCGCCAGCAGCTTTGTAGGGGGCGGCGACGAGCAGTACTTC. Translation gives CASSFVGGGDEQYF.

This clonotype was seen more than once but under ten times. The rearrangement links TRBV5-5 to TRBJ2-7; 9 bases fit TRBD1. Per the germline V gene, CDR1 is SGHKS and CDR2 is YYEKEE (reference sequence). J lost 5 bases, V lost 10 bases, and 7 bases had no gene match. The CDR3 length is 12 residues. The CDR3 DNA is TGTGCCGGGGGGGACAGGGAACACGAGCAGTACTTC. It translates to CAGGDREHEQYF.

This clonotype came up a few times. This chain joins TRBV9 and TRBJ2-3; D unclear. The CDR3 totals 14 residues. The germline gives CDR1 SGDLS, CDR2 YYNGEE. The germline V and J ends were trimmed by 3 bases and 3 bases, with 11 bases remaining between them. CDR3 sequence reads: CASSGASITDTQYF. CDR3 nucleotides: TGTGCCAGCAGCGGCGCTTCCATAACAGATACGCAGTATTTT.

This clonotype was seen more than once but under ten times. The V gene is TRBV19, the J gene TRBJ1-1; TRBD1 might be the D (5 bases). V was trimmed by 6 bases and J by 5 bases, leaving 19 bases between them. Germline CDR1 reads LNHDA; CDR2 reads SQIVND (reference sequence). CDR3 length: 15 amino acids. The chain's CDR3 is CASSQSGALRTEAFF. CDR3 sequence (DNA): TGTGCCAGTAGCCAGAGTGGGGCGCTGAGGACTGAAGCTTTCTTT.